This T cell receptor (beta chain) was sequenced during a study of blood T cell repertoires in COVID-19. On the study more broadly: Sites in the United States, Italy and Spain provided acute and convalescent COVID-19 samples. From T cells, B-cell-depleted T cells, or PBMCs came the material, which was cDNA or gDNA.

In germline, CDR1 is LGHDT, CDR2 YNNKEL (reference sequence). Unmatched junction bases numbered 7, after V lost 3 bases and J lost 10 bases. The CDR3 spans 13 residues. In the original workflow: Reference gene primer amplification in the assay estimated nucleated cell counts. Method: immunoSEQ multiplex PCR; TCRdb's copy keeps in-frame clones and lacks some. D and trimming come from the DNA, and the V and J calls and clone size come from that table. Here the sample spans some 140,000 clones, about 90% being singletons. V usage is TRBV3-1 (or the pseudogene TRBV3-2) and J usage is TRBJ2-5; 8 bases align to TRBD2. The sequenced sample was peripheral blood. This clonotype originated in a man aged 50 or older with acute or convalescent COVID-19. CDR3 protein: CASSQPGTRVQYF. The CDR3 coding sequence is TGTGCCAGCAGCCAGCCCGGGACTAGAGTCCAGTACTTC.